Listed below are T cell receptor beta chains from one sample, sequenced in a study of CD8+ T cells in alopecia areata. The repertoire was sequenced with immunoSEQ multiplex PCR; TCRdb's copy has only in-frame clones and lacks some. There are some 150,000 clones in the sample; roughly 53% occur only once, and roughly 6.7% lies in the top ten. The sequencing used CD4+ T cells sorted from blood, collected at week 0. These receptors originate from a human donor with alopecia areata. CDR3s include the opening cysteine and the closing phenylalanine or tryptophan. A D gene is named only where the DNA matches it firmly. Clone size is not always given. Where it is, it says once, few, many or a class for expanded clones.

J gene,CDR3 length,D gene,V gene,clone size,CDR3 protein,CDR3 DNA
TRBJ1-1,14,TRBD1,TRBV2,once,CASSRGQGNTEAFF,TGTGCCAGCAGCCGTGGACAGGGGAACACTGAAGCTTTCTTT
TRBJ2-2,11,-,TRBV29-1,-,CSVTTGGELFF,TGCAGCGTCACGACTGGCGGGGAGCTGTTTTTT
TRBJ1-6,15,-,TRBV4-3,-,CASSQVGHSNSPLHF,TGCGCCAGCAGCCAAGTGGGACACAGCAATTCACCCCTCCACTTT
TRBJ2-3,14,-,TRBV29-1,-,CSVRWTLSTDTQYF,TGCAGCGTCCGGTGGACCCTAAGCACAGATACGCAGTATTTT
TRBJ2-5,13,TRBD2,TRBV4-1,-,CASSPSGEETQYF,TGCGCCAGCAGCCCCAGCGGGGAGGAGACCCAGTACTTC
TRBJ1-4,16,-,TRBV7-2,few,CASSLWGYSTNEKLFF,TGTGCCAGCAGCTTATGGGGGTATTCAACTAATGAAAAACTGTTTTTT
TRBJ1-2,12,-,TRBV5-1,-,CASSLAGYGYTF,TGCGCCAGCAGCTTGGCAGGGTATGGCTACACCTTC
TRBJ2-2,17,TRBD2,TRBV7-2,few,CASSRASALAATGELFF,TGTGCCAGCAGCCGTGCCTCGGCGCTAGCGGCCACCGGGGAGCTGTTTTTT
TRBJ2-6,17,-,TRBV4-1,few,CASSQEPPGAGANVLTF,TGCGCCAGCAGCCAAGAGCCCCCAGGGGCTGGGGCCAACGTCCTGACTTTC
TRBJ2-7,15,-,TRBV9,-,CASSVARSPPYEQYF,TGTGCCAGCAGCGTAGCCCGTAGCCCACCCTACGAGCAGTACTTC
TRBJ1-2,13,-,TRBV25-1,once,CASSKTATRGYTF,TGTGCCAGCAGTAAGACAGCAACTAGGGGCTACACCTTC
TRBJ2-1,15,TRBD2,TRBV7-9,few,CASSLAGTTYNEQFF,TGTGCCAGCAGCTTAGCGGGGACTACCTACAATGAGCAGTTCTTC
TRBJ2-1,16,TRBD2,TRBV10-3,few,CAISPLTSGAHNEQFF,TGTGCCATCAGCCCCCTGACTAGCGGGGCGCACAATGAGCAGTTCTTC
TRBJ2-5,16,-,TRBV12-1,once,CASSPRLAKLEETQYF,TGTGCCAGCAGCCCCAGACTAGCCAAGCTAGAAGAGACCCAGTACTTC
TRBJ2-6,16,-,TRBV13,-,CASSLVATSGANVLTF,TGTGCCAGCAGCTTAGTCGCTACCTCTGGGGCCAACGTCCTGACTTTC
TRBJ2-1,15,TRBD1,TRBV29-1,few,CSVWDRVVVGNEQFF,TGCAGCGTTTGGGACAGGGTGGTCGTAGGCAATGAGCAGTTCTTC
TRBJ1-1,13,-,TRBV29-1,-,CSAHQVTNTEAFF,TGCAGCGCTCATCAGGTAACGAACACTGAAGCTTTCTTT
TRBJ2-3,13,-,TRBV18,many,CASSRELPDTQYF,TGTGCCAGCTCGCGGGAACTCCCAGATACGCAGTATTTT
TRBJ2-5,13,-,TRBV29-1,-,CSVGSGLLETQYF,TGCAGCGTTGGCTCGGGACTTCTGGAGACCCAGTACTTC
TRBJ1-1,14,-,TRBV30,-,CAWRDTGVGTEAFF,TGTGCCTGGAGAGACACGGGGGTCGGCACTGAAGCTTTCTTT
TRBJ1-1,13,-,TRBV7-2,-,CATGAGMNTEAFF,TGTGCCACCGGAGCGGGGATGAACACTGAAGCTTTCTTT
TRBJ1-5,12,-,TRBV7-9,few,CASSLGNQPQHF,TGTGCCAGCAGCTTAGGCAATCAGCCCCAGCATTTT
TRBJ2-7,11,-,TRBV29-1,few,CSVGQAREQYF,TGCAGCGTGGGGCAGGCAAGGGAGCAGTACTTC
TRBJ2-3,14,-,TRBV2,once,CATPQAPSTDTQYF,TGTGCCACCCCACAGGCGCCGAGCACAGATACGCAGTATTTT
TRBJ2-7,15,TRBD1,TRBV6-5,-,CASSYSGQGAYEQYF,TGTGCCAGCAGTTACTCCGGACAGGGCGCCTACGAGCAGTACTTC
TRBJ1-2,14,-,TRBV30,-,CAWIRDPISYGYTF,TGTGCCTGGATTCGGGATCCGATATCCTATGGCTACACCTTC
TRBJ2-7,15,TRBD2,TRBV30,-,CAWSFGLAGVYEQYF,TGTGCCTGGAGCTTTGGACTAGCGGGGGTCTACGAGCAGTACTTC
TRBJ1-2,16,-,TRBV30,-,CAWSETGFLGYYGYTF,TGTGCCTGGAGTGAAACAGGGTTTCTTGGTTACTATGGCTACACCTTC